Shown below are 28 T cell receptor beta chains from a single sample sequenced in a study of control samples from healthy donors and cancer patients. Method: immunoSEQ multiplex PCR; TCRdb's copy keeps in-frame clones and lacks some. The sample yields 350,000 to 450,000 clones, around 90% seen once. Input material: PBMCs. The receptors shown here come from a man aged 35-49 years with head and neck cancer.

The chain carries TRBV27 and TRBJ1-5; possibly TRBD1 for D (5 bases). CDR1 and CDR2 (germline): MNHEY, SMNVEV (reference sequence). V was pared by 5 bases and J by 0 bases, with 8 bases between. The CDR3 is 14 residues long. The CDR3 spells CASSRGASNQPQHF. The CDR3 DNA reads as TGTGCCAGCAGTAGAGGGGCTAGCAATCAGCCCCAGCATTTT.

This clone appeared a single time. This chain links TRBV2 with TRBJ1-6; the match to TRBD1 covers 7 bases. Germline V gene lookup returns CDR1 SNHLY and CDR2 FYNNEI. The CDR3 is made up of 15 amino acids. The junction had 11 bases not matched to a gene; V was cut back by 8 bases and J by 7 bases. The chain's CDR3 is CASQPGGQRNSPLHF. The CDR3 nucleotides read TGTGCCAGCCAGCCGGGGGGACAGCGAAATTCACCCCTCCACTTT.

This clone is a singleton in its sample. CDR3 region: CASSLRTGANTGELFF. CDR3 bases: TGTGCCAGCAGCCTACGGACTGGCGCGAACACCGGGGAGCTGTTTTTT. V is TRBV11-2 and J is TRBJ2-2, with a possible D match to TRBD2 (5 bases). V lost 5 bases and J lost 0, with 13 bases in between. The V gene's germline CDR1 is SGHAT and CDR2 FQNNGV. This CDR3 has 16 amino acids.

CDR3 sequence reads: CATSDSASYTF. The CDR3 coding sequence is TGTGCCACCAGTGATTCGGCCTCGTACACCTTC. The V gene is TRBV24-1, the J gene TRBJ1-2; no reliable D call. Germline CDR1 reads KGHDR; CDR2 reads SFDVKD. The germline V and J ends were trimmed by 2 bases and 11 bases, with 8 bases remaining between them. This CDR3 is 11 amino acids long.

This sequence joins TRBV19 and TRBJ2-5; D is unclear. V was clipped by 5 bases and J by 4 bases, with 11 bases between them. This CDR3 spans 13 amino acids. Germline CDR1 is LNHDA and CDR2 is SQIVND (reference sequence). CDR3 coding DNA: TGTGCCAGTAGTTACTGGTTTGGAGAGACCCAGTACTTC. Protein sequence: CASSYWFGETQYF.

The rearrangement joins TRBV10-1 to TRBJ2-1, with 7 bases lining up with TRBD1. The CDR3 loop spans 16 amino acids. The germline V gene encodes CDR1 WNHNN and CDR2 SYGVQD (reference sequence). The trim removed 1 base at V and 7 bases at J, leaving 10 bases unmatched. The CDR3 is CASSEYPGTATNEQFF. CDR3 sequence (DNA): TGCGCCAGCAGTGAGTATCCCGGGACAGCGACAAATGAGCAGTTCTTC.

The J gene is TRBJ1-3, the V gene TRBV27; maybe TRBD1 (5 bases). Germline-derived CDR1 and CDR2 are MNHEY and SMNVEV (reference sequence). Trimming shortened V by 3 bases and J by 0 bases, and 15 bases separated the two germline ends. This CDR3 has 17 residues. The CDR3 sequence is CASSFRQGGLSGNTIYF. DNA of the CDR3: TGTGCCAGCAGTTTTCGGCAGGGAGGCCTCTCTGGAAACACCATATATTTT.

The chain recombines TRBV6-1 with TRBJ2-5; 8 bases are a match to TRBD1. CDR1 and CDR2 (germline): MNHNS, SASEGT. With V trimmed by 1 base and J by 5 bases, 9 bases remained unmatched. The CDR3 is 16 amino acids. The CDR3 is CASSEDLGQGFETQYF. The CDR3 DNA sequence: TGTGCCAGCAGTGAAGACCTCGGACAGGGATTTGAGACCCAGTACTTC.

V and J are TRBV5-1 and TRBJ2-1, with 11 bases lining up with TRBD2. V lost 0 bases, J lost 10 bases, and 9 bases stayed unmatched. CDR1 and CDR2 (germline): SGHRS, YFSETQ. The CDR3 totals 16 residues. For the CDR3, the DNA is TGCGCCAGCAGCTTGGCCGAAGTAGCGGGGGGGCGAGAGCAGTTCTTC. Amino acid sequence: CASSLAEVAGGREQFF.

The chain joins TRBV28 to TRBJ1-1; 8 bases are a match to TRBD1. Trimming at V came to 6 bases and at J to 4 bases, leaving 10 bases not matched to a gene. The CDR3 loop spans 15 amino acids. Germline V gene lookup returns CDR1 MDHEN and CDR2 SYDVKM. CDR3 sequence: CASRLTGEAGTEAFF. The CDR3 nucleotides are TGTGCCAGCAGGCTGACAGGGGAGGCGGGCACTGAAGCTTTCTTT. Based on the CDR3 plus reference TRBV28 and TRBJ1-1, the full variable domain is DVKVTQSSRYLVKRTGEKVFLECVQDMDHENMFWYRQDPGLGLRLIYFSYDVKMKEKGDIPEGYSVSREKKERFSLILESASTNQTSMYLCASRLTGEAGTEAFFGQGTRLTVV.

This clone was observed at least ten times. The chain links TRBV2 to TRBJ1-6; D is unclear. The CDR3 covers 15 residues. V shed 6 bases and J shed 10 bases, with 19 bases lying between them. Germline CDR1 reads SNHLY; CDR2 reads FYNNEI. Written as DNA, the CDR3 is TGTGCCAGCAGAAAAGAGCATACCCAAGTCTCACCCCTCCACTTT. Protein product: CASRKEHTQVSPLHF.

Only a few counts were recorded for this clone. The J gene is TRBJ2-7, the V gene TRBV2; 11 bases fit TRBD2. The V gene's germline CDR1 is SNHLY and CDR2 FYNNEI. The junction had 7 bases not matched to a gene; V was cut back by 5 bases and J by 1 base. CDR3 length: 16 residues. CDR3 in DNA: TGTGCCAGCAGTTCGCCACTAGCGGGAGTTTCCTACGAGCAGTACTTC. Its translation is CASSSPLAGVSYEQYF.

The gene calls are TRBV5-1 and TRBJ2-5, with TRBD2 matching 7 bases. V lost 0 bases to trimming and J lost 5 bases; unmatched junction nucleotides: 4. Germline loops: CDR1 SGHRS, CDR2 YFSETQ. CDR3 size: 14 residues. The CDR3 DNA sequence: TGCGCCAGCAGCTTGGAGCGGGGCGGGGAGACCCAGTACTTC. It translates to CASSLERGGETQYF.

V is TRBV7-9 and J is TRBJ2-7; 7 bases agree with TRBD1. The CDR3 has 13 residues. Per germline, CDR1 SEHNR and CDR2 FQNEAQ (reference sequence). With V trimmed by 5 bases and J by 5 bases, 6 bases remained unmatched. The CDR3 here is CASSPDRDDEQYF. CDR3 DNA sequence: TGTGCCAGCAGCCCCGACAGGGACGACGAGCAGTACTTC.

The genes are TRBV19 and TRBJ1-2; possibly TRBD1 for D (5 bases). The CDR3 covers 15 residues. CDR1 is LNHDA and CDR2 is SQIVND in the germline V gene (reference sequence). Between the trimmed V and J ends, which lost 3 bases and 7 bases, there was a span of 18 bases. The DNA of the CDR3 is TGTGCCAGTAGTATCCCCCGCAGGGAGCTTGGTGGCTACACCTTC. Translation gives CASSIPRRELGGYTF.

The table lists this clone with a count of one. The genes are TRBV27 and TRBJ1-1; 7 bases are a match to TRBD1. V shed 5 bases, J shed 6 bases, and the junction held 3 bases outside the gene matches. Germline lookup yields CDR1 MNHEY and CDR2 SMNVEV (reference sequence). This CDR3 contains 12 residues. The CDR3 region is CASSPGTAEAFF. The CDR3 coding sequence is TGTGCCAGCAGTCCTGGGACAGCTGAAGCTTTCTTT.

This chain links TRBV28 with TRBJ2-7; no reliable D call. Germline V gives CDR1 MDHEN, CDR2 SYDVKM. V shed 4 bases and J shed 3 bases, with 4 bases lying between them. This CDR3 has 11 amino acids. CDR3 DNA: TGTGCCAGCAGTTCCCGCTACGAGCAGTACTTC. Encoded protein: CASSSRYEQYF.

V and J are TRBV20-1 and TRBJ1-3, with TRBD1 identical over 7 bases. Trimming removed 3 bases from V and 0 bases from J; junction bases left unmatched: 2. CDR3 length equals 14 residues. Looked up from germline, CDR1 is DFQATT and CDR2 is SNEGSKA (reference sequence). CDR3 loop: CSASPGGSGNTIYF. In DNA form, the CDR3 reads TGCAGTGCTAGTCCAGGGGGCTCTGGAAACACCATATATTTT.

The chain has TRBV5-1 and TRBJ2-2; 9 positions match TRBD2. V lost 2 bases and J lost 2; bases outside the gene matches: 1. The germline CDR1 and CDR2 sequences are SGHRS and YFSETQ. This CDR3 is built from 15 residues. The DNA for the CDR3 is TGCGCCAGCAGCTTCCTAGCGGGAAACACCGGGGAGCTGTTTTTT. This encodes CASSFLAGNTGELFF.

The chain couples TRBV5-1 to TRBJ2-2; possibly TRBD1 for D (6 bases). The germline V gene encodes CDR1 SGHRS and CDR2 YFSETQ. The CDR3 has 13 residues. Trimming cost V 5 bases and J 5 bases, with 10 bases left between them. The DNA of the CDR3 is TGCGCCAGCAGTGGGGGCTATACCGGGGAGCTGTTTTTT. Encoded protein: CASSGGYTGELFF.

The chain has TRBV4-3 and TRBJ1-5; D is perhaps TRBD1 (6 bases). Trimming shortened V by 4 bases and J by 2 bases, and 9 bases separated the two germline ends. CDR1 is LGHNA and CDR2 is YSLEER in the germline V gene. The CDR3 length is 14 residues. CDR3 in DNA: TGCGCCAGCAGCCCTAGGGGGGGCAATCAGCCCCAGCATTTT. It specifies CASSPRGGNQPQHF.

The V and J genes are TRBV9 and TRBJ2-3, with 9 bases lining up with TRBD2. Germline CDR1 and CDR2: SGDLS and YYNGEE. This CDR3 has 15 amino acids. With 6 bases clipped from V and 4 bases from J, the junction kept 9 bases outside the gene matches. CDR3 residues: CASTRSGSSADTQYF. The CDR3 DNA sequence: TGTGCCAGCACCCGTAGCGGGAGCTCTGCAGATACGCAGTATTTT. Full variable domain (remainder filled in from reference TRBV9 and TRBJ2-3): DSGVTQTPKHLITATGQRVTLRCSPRSGDLSVYWYQQSLDQGLQFLIQYYNGEERAKGNILERFSAQQFPDLHSELNLSSLELGDSALYFCASTRSGSSADTQYFGPGTRLTVL.

This sequence joins TRBV30 and TRBJ2-7; D gene unclear. The CDR3 is 11 residues long. The germline V gene encodes CDR1 GTSNPN and CDR2 SVGIG (reference sequence). The V end lost 4 bases, the J end lost 0 bases, and 4 bases lay between the germline ends. The CDR3 DNA sequence: TGTGCCTGGAAAAGCTCCTACGAGCAGTACTTC. Translating it yields CAWKSSYEQYF.

This rearrangement joins TRBV2 to TRBJ1-5, with D uncertain. V shed 4 bases and J shed 0 bases, with 10 bases lying between them. Per the germline V gene, CDR1 is SNHLY and CDR2 is FYNNEI. The length of the CDR3 is 15 residues. This CDR3 is CASSAWTDSNQPQHF. The CDR3 region has the DNA TGTGCCAGCAGTGCATGGACGGATAGCAATCAGCCCCAGCATTTT.

The chain joins TRBV9 to TRBJ2-7, with TRBD2 as a possible D gene (7 bases). The CDR3 length is 15 residues. Trimming pared 4 bases from V and 6 bases from J, leaving 20 bases between. Germline CDR1 is SGDLS and CDR2 is YYNGEE. In nucleotides, the CDR3 is TGTGCCAGCAGCCCTTTAAGTGGGGGGGGCCTCGAGCAGTACTTC. Protein sequence: CASSPLSGGGLEQYF.

As concerns this clone: Other DNA sequences within the sample encode an identical CDR3. V and J are TRBV11-3 and TRBJ2-1; D is possibly TRBD2 (6 bases). Trimming took 5 bases from V and 7 from J, leaving 12 bases between them. Germline V gives CDR1 SGHNT, CDR2 YENEEA. The CDR3 loop spans 13 amino acids. The CDR3 sequence: CASSPGLTNEQFF. Here the CDR3 DNA reads TGTGCCAGCAGCCCGGGACTGACTAATGAGCAGTTCTTC.

DNA for the CDR3: TGTGCCTGGACCGACAGGGTAGGCACTGAAGCTTTCTTT. It is translated as CAWTDRVGTEAFF. The chain employs TRBV30 and TRBJ1-1, with 7 bases matching TRBD1. The CDR3 is 13 amino acids. Germline V gives CDR1 GTSNPN, CDR2 SVGIG (reference sequence). V lost 4 bases, J lost 4 bases, and 6 bases stayed unmatched.

The chain employs TRBV27 and TRBJ2-6, with D perhaps TRBD2 (6 bases). V dropped 2 bases and J dropped 2 bases, with 7 bases sitting between them. CDR3 length: 15 amino acids. Germline V lookup: CDR1 MNHEY, CDR2 SMNVEV (reference sequence). The CDR3 nucleotides read TGTGCCAGCAGTTTACGGGGGACTGGGGCCAACGTCCTGACTTTC. Encoded protein: CASSLRGTGANVLTF.